The clone carrying this T cell receptor (beta chain) has a count of ten or more. The time point denotes: newly diagnosed GD, antithyroid drugs for less than 3 months. Preparation of the TCR library used RNA extracted from PBMCs. This specimen belongs to a study of regulatory T cells in long-lasting Graves disease. Construction of the TCR beta libraries employed iRepertoire HTBI primers in conjunction with Arm-PCR of CDR3 regions. MiXCR was run by TCRdb on the multiplex PCR reads, yielding one entry per CDR3 protein. Of 370,000 or so distinct CDR3 sequences in the sample, about 16% are singletons; the top ten hold 20%. CDR1 MGHRA and CDR2 YSYEKL come from the germline V gene. The CDR3 loop spans 15 amino acids. Deletions cut 1 base from V and 4 bases from J, with 13 bases between. This same sample was also taken into another study, of T cells in Graves' hyperthyroidism and ophthalmopathy. That paper adds: Stability of Graves' hyperthyroidism was defined as absent ophthalmopathy progression within 18 months.

The V call is TRBV4-1, the J call TRBJ2-5, with unresolved D. The TCR sequence derives from a woman younger than 30 with Graves disease. Sequences were derived from peripheral blood mononuclear cells (PBMCs), sampled at new diagnosis, from a patient treated with antithyroid drugs. CDR3 DNA: TGCGCCAGCAGCCAAGTTATCCCTCGTGCAGAGACCCAGTACTTC. This codes for CASSQVIPRAETQYF.